This record looks at one T cell receptor beta chain sequence and its context. The sample originates from a study of cytomegalovirus exposure and HLA in healthy donors. Study context: As an earlier analysis found, about 190 million T cells yielded 90 million to 140 million unique TCR beta sequences. Some 91 million unique TCRs from HLA-typed donors were held in an early release of data.

Both 60 Vbeta primers and 13 Jbeta primers went into the PCR. Repertoires were generated with immunoSEQ multiplex PCR, while TCRdb's copy carries only in-frame clones and drops some. The sample holds around 140,000 clones; over 70% are singletons and the top ten take roughly 1.5%. Germline CDR1 and CDR2: SGHRS and YFSETQ. The CDR3 sequence is 15 residues long. The V end lost 4 bases, the J end lost 6 bases, and 20 bases lay between the germline ends. Sequencing was performed on PBMCs. The sequence derives from a woman aged 18-30 years in good health and CMV-seronegative. This chain links TRBV5-1 with TRBJ2-7; D is possibly TRBD1 (6 bases). The CDR3 loop is CASSPVGASRPEQYF. DNA of the CDR3: TGCGCCAGCAGCCCGGTGGGGGCCAGCCGTCCCGAGCAGTACTTC.